The 18 T cell receptor beta chains below come from one sample, sequenced in a study of post-analysis software for immune sequencing data. Study-level results: With TRBV5-6, TRBV5-1 and TRBV20-1 included, a handful of TRBV segments were more frequent in patients than in controls.

The TCR beta cDNA libraries carried unique molecular identifiers. MiXCR was run by TCRdb on the PCR reads, yielding one entry per CDR3 protein. The data hold some 690,000 distinct CDR3 sequences, with 59% observed a single time. Their antigens remain unidentified. Material: blood. The source of these receptors is a girl aged 2 to 10 with multiple sclerosis.

The rearrangement uses TRBV6-2 or TRBV6-3 and TRBJ2-7, with 7 bases identical to TRBD1. This CDR3 comprises 15 residues. Trimming removed 6 bases from V and 1 base from J; junction bases left unmatched: 9. Germline V gene data show CDR1 as MNHEY and CDR2 as SVGEGT. DNA of the CDR3: TGTGCCAGCAGACCTTCGGGACAGCCTTCCTACGAGCAGTACTTC. It yields the protein CASRPSGQPSYEQYF.

This clonotype was picked up a small number of times. The gene calls are TRBV5-1 and TRBJ2-7, with D unclear. CDR3 length equals 13 residues. V was cut by 0 bases and J by 6 bases, with 10 bases left in between. CDR1 and CDR2 (germline): SGHRS, YFSETQ. CDR3 sequence (DNA): TGCGCCAGCAGCTTGGCAGGTGAGGTCGAGCAGTACTTC. Translating gives CASSLAGEVEQYF.

V gene TRBV4-2 combines with J gene TRBJ2-7; D assignment may be TRBD1 or TRBD2 (5 bases each). The V and J ends lost 1 base and 10 bases respectively, with 14 bases between them. The CDR3 totals 13 residues. Germline V gene data show CDR1 as LGHNA and CDR2 as YNFKEQ. The CDR3 region is CASSQALRDPQYF. In DNA form, the CDR3 reads TGTGCCAGCAGCCAAGCCCTCCGGGACCCCCAGTACTTC.

V gene TRBV5-5 combines with J gene TRBJ2-3, with 7 nucleotides matching TRBD2. The germline V gene has CDR1 SGHKS and CDR2 YYEKEE (reference sequence). J gave up 5 bases and V 1 base, and 1 base lay outside the gene matches. The CDR3 extends over 13 amino acids. CDR3: CASSLWGGDTQYF. The CDR3 DNA reads as TGTGCCAGCAGCTTGTGGGGGGGAGATACGCAGTATTTT.

The chain links TRBV12-3 or TRBV12-4 to TRBJ2-1, with 8 bases matching TRBD2. The length of the CDR3 is 12 residues. With V trimmed by 7 bases and J by 13 bases, 9 bases remained unmatched. CDR3 residues: CASTLSAGGQFF. CDR3 DNA sequence: TGTGCCAGCACCCTTTCCGCGGGGGGACAGTTCTTC.

Written as DNA, the CDR3 is TGCGCCAGCAGCCAAGATCCTGTAGCGGGCTTGTCCCGCTACGAGCAGTACTTC. It codes for CASSQDPVAGLSRYEQYF. J is TRBJ2-7 and V is TRBV4-1; TRBD2 matches 7 bases. Germline values: CDR1 MGHRA, CDR2 YSYEKL. With 0 bases clipped from V and 3 bases from J, the junction kept 14 bases outside the gene matches. The CDR3 has 18 amino acids.

The sample holds a few counts of this clonotype. J is TRBJ2-1 and V is TRBV27; 9 positions agree with TRBD1. V lost 0 bases and J lost 14; bases outside the gene matches: 2. The CDR3 runs to 12 residues. Germline V gives CDR1 MNHEY, CDR2 SMNVEV (reference sequence). The CDR3 DNA sequence: TGTGCCAGCAGTTTATCTTGGGACAGGGAGTTCTTC. Translation gives CASSLSWDREFF.

As DNA, the CDR3 is TGTGCCAGCAGCTCAAATTTGGATACGCAGTATTTT. Its protein is CASSSNLDTQYF. The chain carries TRBV6-6 and TRBJ2-3; D ambiguous. The CDR3 covers 12 residues. The germline V and J ends were trimmed by 6 bases and 6 bases, with 10 bases remaining between them. From germline, CDR1 is MNHNY and CDR2 SVGAGI (reference sequence).

The rearrangement joins TRBV10-3 to TRBJ1-2; D is possibly TRBD1 (5 bases). V was cut by 4 bases and J by 13 bases, with 19 bases left in between. The CDR3 runs to 13 residues. Germline V gives CDR1 ENHRY, CDR2 SYGVKD. CDR3 residues: CAISGAGPLRGTF. DNA of the CDR3: TGTGCCATCAGTGGGGCAGGGCCCCTAAGGGGCACCTTC.

The chain links TRBV20-1 to TRBJ2-1; TRBD2 aligns across 8 bases. This CDR3 region has 13 residues. The V gene's germline CDR1 is DFQATT and CDR2 SNEGSKA (reference sequence). Germline trimming cut 3 bases from V and 8 bases from J; bases unmatched to any gene: 6. The CDR3 DNA reads TGCAGTGCTAGCGGGAGGGCCATATATGAGCAGTTCTTC. Its protein product is CSASGRAIYEQFF.

This chain uses TRBV5-1 with TRBJ1-2; D call uncertain. The CDR3 consists of 13 residues. CDR1 is SGHRS and CDR2 is YFSETQ in the germline V gene. V lost 1 base and J lost 8, with 12 bases in between. CDR3: CASSLMEGTGYTF. The CDR3 DNA sequence: TGCGCCAGCAGCTTGATGGAGGGAACCGGCTACACCTTC.

The chain combines TRBV7-2 with TRBJ1-4; D is possibly TRBD1 (6 bases). Germline values: CDR1 SGHTA, CDR2 FQGNSA. Trimming removed 7 bases at V and 8 bases at J, with 17 bases between. This CDR3 contains 14 residues. The CDR3 is CASTLGGIAEKLFF. The CDR3 DNA reads TGTGCCAGCACCCTAGGGGGGATAGCGGAAAAACTGTTTTTT.

The chain has TRBV20-1 and TRBJ2-3, with 8 nucleotides matching TRBD2. Trimming cost V 3 bases and J 3 bases; bases outside gene matches: 5. The CDR3 is 14 amino acids. The germline gives CDR1 DFQATT, CDR2 SNEGSKA (reference sequence). The CDR3 is CSARHPGGTDTQYF. The CDR3 DNA reads as TGCAGTGCTAGGCACCCGGGGGGGACAGATACGCAGTATTTT.

This clonotype was seen a few times. The chain employs TRBV6-5 and TRBJ2-1; 7 nucleotides agree with TRBD2. There are 15 residues in the CDR3. Losses at the gene ends were 7 bases for V and 5 bases for J; bases not matched to a gene: 11. The germline CDR1 and CDR2 sequences are MNHEY and SVGAGI. CDR3 nucleotides: TGTGCCAGCACCTCCCGGGGGGACCCCAACAATGAGCAGTTCTTC. It yields the protein CASTSRGDPNNEQFF.

The chain recombines TRBV20-1 with TRBJ2-7; 7 bases are shared with TRBD2. The CDR3 extends over 15 amino acids. Per the germline V gene, CDR1 is DFQATT and CDR2 is SNEGSKA (reference sequence). The J segment lost 4 bases and the V segment lost 3 bases, leaving 12 bases of the junction unmatched. The CDR3 region is CSASTGRGSGYEQYF. DNA for the CDR3: TGCAGTGCTAGTACCGGACGCGGGAGTGGGTACGAGCAGTACTTC.

The V call is TRBV6-2 or TRBV6-3, the J call TRBJ1-1; D perhaps matches TRBD1 (6 bases). The CDR3 runs to 16 residues. Trimming pared 3 bases from V and 0 bases from J, leaving 14 bases between. The germline gives CDR1 MNHEY, CDR2 SVGEGT. The CDR3 here is CASSYKRTVMNTEAFF. CDR3 DNA: TGTGCCAGCAGTTATAAGCGGACAGTCATGAACACTGAAGCTTTCTTT.

This clonotype turned up a few times. V gene TRBV10-1 combines with J gene TRBJ2-6; 7 bases agree with TRBD2. The CDR3 spans 21 residues. The ends lost 0 bases at V and 2 bases at J; junction bases unmatched: 16. The germline V gene encodes CDR1 WNHNN and CDR2 SYGVQD (reference sequence). This CDR3 reads CASSESGGSARRRPGANVLTF. CDR3 nucleotide sequence: TGCGCCAGCAGTGAGTCCGGGGGGAGTGCTAGGAGAAGGCCTGGGGCCAACGTCCTGACTTTC.

This clonotype was counted only a few times. V gene TRBV20-1 combines with J gene TRBJ2-1; 9 nucleotides line up with TRBD2. The V gene's germline CDR1 is DFQATT and CDR2 SNEGSKA (reference sequence). The CDR3 covers 15 residues. Germline trimming cut 6 bases from V and 4 bases from J; bases unmatched to any gene: 10. The CDR3 protein is CSASPLAGNYNEQFF. CDR3 coding DNA: TGCAGTGCCAGCCCCCTAGCGGGGAATTACAATGAGCAGTTCTTC.